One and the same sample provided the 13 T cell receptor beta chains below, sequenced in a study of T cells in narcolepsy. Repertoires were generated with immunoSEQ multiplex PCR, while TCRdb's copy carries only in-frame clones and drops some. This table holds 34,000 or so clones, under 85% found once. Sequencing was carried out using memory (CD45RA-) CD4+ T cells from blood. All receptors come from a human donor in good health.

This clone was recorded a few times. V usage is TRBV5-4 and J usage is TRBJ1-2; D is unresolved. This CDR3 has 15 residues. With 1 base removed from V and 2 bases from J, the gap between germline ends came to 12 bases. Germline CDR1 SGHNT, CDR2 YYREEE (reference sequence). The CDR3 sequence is CASSLKLAANYGYTF. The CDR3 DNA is TGTGCCAGCAGCTTGAAGTTGGCCGCAAACTATGGCTACACCTTC.

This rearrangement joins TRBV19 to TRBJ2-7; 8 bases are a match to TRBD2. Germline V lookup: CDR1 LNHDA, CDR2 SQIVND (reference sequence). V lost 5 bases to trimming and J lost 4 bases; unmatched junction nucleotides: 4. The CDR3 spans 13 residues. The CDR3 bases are TGTGCCAGTAGTCCGAGACTAGCGTACGAGCAGTACTTC. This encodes CASSPRLAYEQYF.

CDR3 nucleotides: TGTGCCACCAGCAGAGATGTGTCTAGCGGGAACACAGATACGCAGTATTTT. This sequence encodes CATSRDVSSGNTDTQYF. The rearrangement joins TRBV15 to TRBJ2-3; 9 bases match TRBD2. V trimming: 0 bases; J trimming: 2 bases; junction bases outside the gene matches: 6. The germline V gene has CDR1 LNHNV and CDR2 YYDKDF (reference sequence). The CDR3 covers 17 residues.

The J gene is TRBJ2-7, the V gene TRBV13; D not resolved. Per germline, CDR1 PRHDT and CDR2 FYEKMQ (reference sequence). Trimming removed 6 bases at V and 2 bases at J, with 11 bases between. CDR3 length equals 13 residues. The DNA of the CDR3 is TGTGCCAGCAGGTACGGACGGACCTACGAGCAGTACTTC. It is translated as CASRYGRTYEQYF.

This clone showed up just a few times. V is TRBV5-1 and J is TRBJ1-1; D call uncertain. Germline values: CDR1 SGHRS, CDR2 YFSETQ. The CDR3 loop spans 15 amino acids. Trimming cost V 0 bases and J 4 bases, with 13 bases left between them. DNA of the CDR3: TGCGCCAGCAGCTTGGAGAGGGTCCCGGGCACTGAAGCTTTCTTT. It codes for CASSLERVPGTEAFF.

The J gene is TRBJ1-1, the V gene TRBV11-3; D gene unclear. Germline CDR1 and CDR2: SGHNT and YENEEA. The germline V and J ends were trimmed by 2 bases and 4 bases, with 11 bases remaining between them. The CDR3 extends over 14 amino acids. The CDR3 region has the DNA TGTGCCAGCAGCTTAAGGGCGTCCAGCACTGAAGCTTTCTTT. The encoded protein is CASSLRASSTEAFF. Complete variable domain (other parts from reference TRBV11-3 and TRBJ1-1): EAGVVQSPRYKIIEKKQPVAFWCNPISGHNTLYWYLQNLGQGPELLIRYENEEAVDDSQLPKDRFSAERLKGVDSTLKIQPAELGDSAVYLCASSLRASSTEAFFGQGTRLTVV.

CDR3 coding DNA: TGTGCCAGCAGCGGGGGAGGGAGCACTGAAGCTTTCTTT. It is translated as CASSGGGSTEAFF. The V call is TRBV7-9, the J call TRBJ1-1; TRBD1 might be the D (5 bases). The CDR3 sequence is 13 residues long. V lost 5 bases, J lost 4 bases, and 11 bases lay in between. Germline V gene sequence: CDR1 SEHNR, CDR2 FQNEAQ (reference sequence). Using reference TRBV7-9 and TRBJ1-1 for the parts outside the CDR3, the full variable domain is DTGVSQNPRHKITKRGQNVTFRCDPISEHNRLYWYRQTLGQGPEFLTYFQNEAQLEKSRLLSDRFSAERPKGSFSTLEIQRTEQGDSAMYLCASSGGGSTEAFFGQGTRLTVV.

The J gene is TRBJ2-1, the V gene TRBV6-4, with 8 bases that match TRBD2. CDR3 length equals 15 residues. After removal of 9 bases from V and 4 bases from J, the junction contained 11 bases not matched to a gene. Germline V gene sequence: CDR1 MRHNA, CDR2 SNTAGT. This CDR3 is CASQALAGLYNEQFF. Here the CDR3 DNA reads TGTGCCAGTCAAGCCTTAGCGGGGCTGTACAATGAGCAGTTCTTC.

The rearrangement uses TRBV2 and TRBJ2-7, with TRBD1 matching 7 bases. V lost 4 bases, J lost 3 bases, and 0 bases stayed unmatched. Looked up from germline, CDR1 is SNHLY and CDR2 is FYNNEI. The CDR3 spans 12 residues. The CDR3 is CASSGQGYEQYF. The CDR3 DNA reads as TGTGCCAGCAGTGGACAGGGCTACGAGCAGTACTTC.

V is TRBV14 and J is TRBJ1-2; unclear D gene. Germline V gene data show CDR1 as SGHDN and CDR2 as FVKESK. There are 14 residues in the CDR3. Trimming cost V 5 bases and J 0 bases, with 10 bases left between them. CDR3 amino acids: CASSGPRPNYGYTF. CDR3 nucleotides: TGTGCCAGCAGCGGTCCTCGGCCTAACTATGGCTACACCTTC.

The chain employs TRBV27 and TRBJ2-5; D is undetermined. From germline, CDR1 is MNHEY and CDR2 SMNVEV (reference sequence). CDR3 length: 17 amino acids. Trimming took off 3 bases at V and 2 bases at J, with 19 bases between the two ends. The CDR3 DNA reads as TGTGCCAGCAGTTTTTTAGGGCCGCCGGCGACACAAGAGACCCAGTACTTC. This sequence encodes CASSFLGPPATQETQYF.

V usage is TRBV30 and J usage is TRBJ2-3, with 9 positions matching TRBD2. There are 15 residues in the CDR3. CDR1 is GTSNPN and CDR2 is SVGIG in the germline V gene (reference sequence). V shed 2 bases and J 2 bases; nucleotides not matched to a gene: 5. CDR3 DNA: TGTGCCTGGAGTCAGGGCGGGGGGGTCACAGATACGCAGTATTTT. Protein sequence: CAWSQGGGVTDTQYF.

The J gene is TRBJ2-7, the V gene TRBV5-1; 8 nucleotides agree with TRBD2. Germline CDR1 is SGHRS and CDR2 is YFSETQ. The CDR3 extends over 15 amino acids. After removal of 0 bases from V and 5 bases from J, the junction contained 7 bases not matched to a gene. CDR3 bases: TGCGCCAGCAGCTTGGTTGGGACTAGTAGCGACGAGCAGTACTTC. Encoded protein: CASSLVGTSSDEQYF.